The next 29 T cell receptor beta chains were all read from a single sample in a study of metastatic and nonmetastatic thyroid tumors (dated by TCRdb to 2019 to 2021). Library preparation employed PCR. The data were produced on an Illumina HiSeq 4000. TCRdb reran the public reads through fastp at Q25 and MiXCR, keeping productive beta chains. The sample data list tens of thousands of clones, and over 15% of these were observed just once. The ten largest clones capture approximately 7% of the sample. No patient had received any treatment before thyroid surgery. The sequenced material came from blood. These receptors came from a female donor with papillary thyroid cancer or a benign thyroid nodule (not recorded which). Some clones in this sample may be carry-over from other donors' samples.

In this sample, this clone turned up many times. This chain joins TRBV28 and TRBJ1-5; D not certain. The V end was cut by 4 bases, the J end by 5 bases, with 15 bases between. The CDR3 spans 15 residues. CDR1 MDHEN and CDR2 SYDVKM come from the germline V gene. CDR3 amino acids: CASSSAETDHQPQHF. The CDR3 DNA sequence: TGTGCCAGCAGTTCCGCGGAGACGGATCATCAGCCCCAGCATTTT.

Points on this clone: The junction shows a germline mismatch at one end, possibly a read error. Other DNA sequences within the sample encode an identical CDR3. The J gene is TRBJ2-7, the V gene TRBV6-1; maybe TRBD2 (5 bases). This CDR3 is 14 amino acids long. Germline CDR1 reads MNHNS; CDR2 reads SASEGT. CDR3 sequence (DNA): TGCGCCAGCAGTGAAGGCGGAGGCTACTACGAGCAGTACTTC. It specifies CASSEGGGYYEQYF.

The table lists this clone with many counts. The chain uses TRBV25-1 and TRBJ1-1; D ambiguous. Trimming cost V 3 bases and J 7 bases, with 9 bases left between them. The CDR3 totals 12 residues. In germline, CDR1 is MGHDK, CDR2 SYGVNS. The CDR3 coding sequence is TGTGCCAGCAGTGACACGGGTCTTGAAGCTTTCTTT. Translation gives CASSDTGLEAFF.

This clone was observed at least ten times. The V gene is TRBV20-1, the J gene TRBJ1-5; D is ambiguous. In germline, CDR1 is DFQATT, CDR2 SNEGSKA (reference sequence). V lost 6 bases to trimming and J lost 0 bases, with 27 bases between them. The CDR3 consists of 19 residues. The CDR3 bases are TGCAGTGCATTGAGGGCTGGGTCAACAGCTTCATATAGCAATCAGCCCCAGCATTTT. It translates to CSALRAGSTASYSNQPQHF.

The table lists this clone with many counts. The same CDR3 arises from other DNA sequences in this sample as well. This chain joins TRBV28 and TRBJ2-7; D ambiguous. CDR3 length: 12 residues. Trimming removed 5 bases at V and 0 bases at J, with 5 bases between. CDR1 is MDHEN, CDR2 SYDVKM, per germline. The CDR3 is CASSPNSYEQYF. CDR3 DNA: TGTGCCAGCAGTCCGAACTCCTACGAGCAGTACTTC.

This clone was detected ten times or more. This rearrangement joins TRBV6-1 to TRBJ1-3, with D unclear. CDR3 length: 13 residues. Per the germline V gene, CDR1 is MNHNS and CDR2 is SASEGT. V lost 4 bases to trimming and J lost 0 bases, with 4 bases between them. CDR3 amino acids: CASSGHSGNTIYF. CDR3 sequence (DNA): TGTGCCAGCAGTGGACACTCTGGAAACACCATATATTTT.

As regards this clone: The junction departs from the called germline gene at one end, perhaps through a read error. V gene TRBV2 combines with J gene TRBJ1-2; 7 bases line up with TRBD1. The germline gives CDR1 SNHLY, CDR2 FYNNEI. There are 16 residues in the CDR3. The CDR3 region has the DNA TGTGCCAGCCGTGTCGGAGGCGCAGGGGGGAGCTATGGCCACACCTTC. Its protein product is CASRVGGAGGSYGHTF.

The V and J genes are TRBV5-1 and TRBJ2-7, with 8 positions matching TRBD1. The germline V gene encodes CDR1 SGHRS and CDR2 YFSETQ. Trimming cost V 3 bases and J 0 bases; bases outside gene matches: 5. The length of the CDR3 is 15 residues. The CDR3 DNA sequence: TGCGCCAGCAGCTGGGGACAGGCCCCCTCCTACGAGCAGTACTTC. Amino acid sequence: CASSWGQAPSYEQYF.

This clone was seen at least ten times. The chain is built from TRBV2 and TRBJ2-1; TRBD1 matches 9 bases. CDR1 and CDR2 from the germline V gene are SNHLY and FYNNEI. The junction had 10 bases not matched to a gene; V was cut back by 4 bases and J by 9 bases. The CDR3 spans 15 residues. In DNA, the CDR3 is TGTGCCAGCAGTGCAACCGGGACAGGGTATCTTGAGCAGTTCTTC. As protein: CASSATGTGYLEQFF.

This clone was observed a handful of times. In this CDR3 the conserved last residue, phenylalanine or tryptophan, is missing, so a read error is likely. The DNA is omitted, as the CDR3 cannot be located on it reliably, and the CDR3 follows TCRdb's listing. The rearrangement uses TRBV6-6 and TRBJ1-2; the table names TRBD1, a call not compared with the DNA. The CDR3 has 15 amino acids, counting both end residues. Germline V gene lookup returns CDR1 MNHNY and CDR2 SVGAGI (reference sequence). CDR3: CANSYDRTGRTGYTL.

This clone has only a few counts. A junction end diverges from the germline sequence, so it may reflect a read error. The chain joins TRBV7-2 to TRBJ2-5; 11 nucleotides match TRBD2. The CDR3 contains 16 residues. The V gene's germline CDR1 is SGHTA and CDR2 FQGNSA. CDR3: CASSLGLAGPQENQYF. The CDR3 nucleotides are TGTGCCAGCAGCCTTGGACTAGCGGGTCCACAAGAGAACCAGTACTTC.

The sample holds many counts of this clone. The rearrangement links TRBV6-2 or TRBV6-3 to TRBJ2-2; weak D call: TRBD2 (6 bases). The germline CDR1 and CDR2 sequences are MNHEY and SVGEGT. V dropped 6 bases and J dropped 6 bases, with 23 bases sitting between them. This CDR3 spans 17 amino acids. The CDR3 nucleotides read TGTGCCAGCAGCGATTTAATTAGTAGCGGAAGGGCCGGGGAGCTGTTTTTT. Translated, it gives CASSDLISSGRAGELFF.

V usage is TRBV20-1 and J usage is TRBJ1-1, with D unresolved. Germline assignment: CDR1 DFQATT and CDR2 SNEGSKA (reference sequence). The CDR3 sequence is 18 residues long. V was clipped by 0 bases and J by 5 bases, with 25 bases between them. The CDR3, as DNA: TGCAGTGCTAGAGAATCCCGGGAGGTTTTGACGGGGAAAACTGAAGCTTTCTTT. Translation gives CSARESREVLTGKTEAFF.

This clone was counted many times. V gene TRBV27 combines with J gene TRBJ2-2; the D gene could be TRBD1 or TRBD2 (5 bases each). The CDR3 loop spans 16 amino acids. The germline gives CDR1 MNHEY, CDR2 SMNVEV (reference sequence). V lost 6 bases and J lost 0, with 14 bases in between. CDR3 coding DNA: TGTGCCAGCAGCAAAGCCGGGACGGCGAACACCGGGGAGCTGTTTTTT. This gives the protein CASSKAGTANTGELFF.

The sample holds many counts of this clone. This sequence may be a read error, since a much larger clone differs from it by one base. The sample carries other DNA sequences with the same CDR3. The V call is TRBV20-1, the J call TRBJ2-1; no definite D call. Germline CDR1 and CDR2: DFQATT and SNEGSKA (reference sequence). The CDR3 extends over 11 amino acids. The CDR3 spells CSARDSNEQFF. CDR3 in DNA: TGCAGTGCCAGAGATTCCAATGAGCAGTTCTTC.

The chain couples TRBV7-6 to TRBJ2-3, with TRBD2 identical over 10 bases. V was clipped by 1 base and J by 2 bases; unmatched bases: 3. Germline-derived CDR1 and CDR2 are SGHVS and FNYEAQ. The CDR3 has 16 residues. DNA for the CDR3: TGTGCCAGCAGCTTAGGGACTAGCGGACTCACAGATACGCAGTATTTT. Protein: CASSLGTSGLTDTQYF. The variable domain in full, completed from reference TRBV7-6 and TRBJ2-3, reads GAGVSQSPRYKVTKRGQDVALRCDPISGHVSLYWYRQALGQGPEFLTYFNYEAQQDKSGLPNDRFSAERPEGSISTLTIQRTEQRDSAMYRCASSLGTSGLTDTQYFGPGTRLTVL.

This clone was counted many times. The rearrangement uses TRBV4-1 and TRBJ2-5; a weak D match, TRBD2 (6 bases). Germline V lookup: CDR1 MGHRA, CDR2 YSYEKL. The V and J ends lost 1 base and 5 bases respectively, with 20 bases between them. The CDR3 runs 17 residues. This chain's CDR3 is CASSQGGTSLSLETQYF. CDR3 DNA: TGCGCCAGCAGCCAAGGTGGAACTAGCCTCTCCCTGGAGACCCAGTACTTC.

This clone occurred many times. As DNA, the CDR3 is TGTGCCAGTACTGCGTGGGGACTGAACACTGAAGCTTTCTTT. Amino acid sequence: CASTAWGLNTEAFF. The gene calls are TRBV19 and TRBJ1-1, with D perhaps matching TRBD1 (5 bases). V lost 7 bases and J lost 0, with 12 bases in between. The germline gives CDR1 LNHDA, CDR2 SQIVND (reference sequence). CDR3 size: 14 residues.

This clone was recorded at least ten times. V and J are TRBV12-3 or TRBV12-4 and TRBJ2-4; no clear D. V gave up 2 bases and J gave up 9 bases, with 8 bases separating them. CDR3 length: 12 residues. CDR3 sequence reads: CASSLLASIQYF. The CDR3 bases are TGTGCCAGCAGTTTACTGGCCAGCATTCAGTACTTC.

This clone was detected ten times or more. V and J are TRBV2 and TRBJ1-1; no reliable D call. Germline CDR1 reads SNHLY; CDR2 reads FYNNEI. CDR3 size: 15 residues. Trimming pared 4 bases from V and 6 bases from J, leaving 18 bases between. CDR3 loop: CASSGPRGGMAEAFF. Written as DNA, the CDR3 is TGTGCCAGCAGTGGGCCTCGGGGAGGCATGGCTGAAGCTTTCTTT.

The J gene is TRBJ2-6, the V gene TRBV27; TRBD1 is a possible D gene (6 bases). The CDR3 is 16 amino acids. CDR1 and CDR2 (germline): MNHEY, SMNVEV (reference sequence). V dropped 1 base and J dropped 8 bases, with 15 bases sitting between them. In DNA, the CDR3 is TGTGCCAGCAGTTTATACTGGGGGCTGGGGTCCAACGTCCTGACTTTC. Encoded protein: CASSLYWGLGSNVLTF.

This clone was seen ten or more times. The rearrangement uses TRBV5-1 and TRBJ2-1; D gene uncertain. V dropped 0 bases and J dropped 7 bases, with 8 bases sitting between them. Looked up from germline, CDR1 is SGHRS and CDR2 is YFSETQ. The CDR3 length is 13 residues. The CDR3 bases are TGCGCCAGCAGCTTGGCCCCCAGTAATGAGCAGTTCTTC. Translated: CASSLAPSNEQFF.

This clone came up many times. The chain carries TRBV6-1 and TRBJ2-3, with 7 positions matching TRBD2. Trimming took 8 bases from V and 0 from J; bases not matched to a gene: 8. The CDR3 consists of 15 residues. CDR1 and CDR2 (germline): MNHNS, SASEGT. The CDR3 DNA follows: TGTGCCAGCGGCCCCGGGAGGTATAGCACAGATACGCAGTATTTT. Its protein product is CASGPGRYSTDTQYF.

Points on this clone: The junction departs from the called germline gene at one end, perhaps through a read error. This chain uses TRBV28 with TRBJ2-2; D is possibly TRBD2 (5 bases). Germline V gene lookup returns CDR1 MDHEN and CDR2 SYDVKM. This CDR3 region has 16 residues. The DNA of the CDR3 is TGTGCCAGCCCTCTGGATAGGGCTGAGTCTAGTTGGGGAGCTGTTTTT. This codes for CASPLDRAESSWGAVF.

This clone was counted ten times or more. The rearrangement joins TRBV5-1 to TRBJ1-6, with 9 bases identical to TRBD1. CDR1 and CDR2 (germline): SGHRS, YFSETQ. The CDR3 is 15 amino acids. J was trimmed by 7 bases and V by 4 bases; bases with no gene match: 6. Here the CDR3 reads CASSDTGQGNSPLHF. The CDR3 DNA reads TGCGCCAGCAGCGACACGGGACAGGGAAATTCACCCCTCCACTTT.

The table lists this clone with many counts. The chain joins TRBV2 to TRBJ1-2; D unresolved. Trimming removed 3 bases at V and 4 bases at J, with 9 bases between. Germline V CDR1 and CDR2: SNHLY, FYNNEI. The CDR3 covers 13 residues. The CDR3 spells CASSESLTYGYTF. The CDR3 nucleotides are TGTGCCAGCAGTGAGTCTCTCACCTATGGCTACACCTTC.

This clone came up many times. CDR3 amino acids: CASSIVRVSAEAFF. The CDR3 region has the DNA TGTGCCAGTAGTATAGTTCGGGTGAGCGCTGAAGCTTTCTTT. The chain couples TRBV19 to TRBJ1-1; D is unclear. The V and J ends lost 1 base and 6 bases respectively, with 12 bases between them. CDR3 length: 14 amino acids. Per the germline V gene, CDR1 is LNHDA and CDR2 is SQIVND (reference sequence).

This clone was picked up many times. Here the CDR3 DNA reads TGCAGTGCCCTGGGACTAGCGGGAGGATACGAGCAGTACTTC. As protein: CSALGLAGGYEQYF. The chain couples TRBV20-1 to TRBJ2-7; TRBD2 agrees at 15 bases. V lost 6 bases and J lost 4; bases outside the gene matches: 4. The CDR3 has 14 residues. CDR1 is DFQATT and CDR2 is SNEGSKA in the germline V gene (reference sequence).

At least ten counts were recorded for this clone. This sequence joins TRBV20-1 and TRBJ2-7; TRBD1 matches 7 bases. The CDR3 runs 14 residues. Germline-derived CDR1 and CDR2 are DFQATT and SNEGSKA (reference sequence). Trimming at V came to 3 bases and at J to 2 bases, leaving 7 bases not matched to a gene. The CDR3, as DNA: TGCAGTGCTAGTCGGACAGGAGCCACCTACGAGCAGTACTTC. This gives the protein CSASRTGATYEQYF.